The 9 T cell receptor beta chains below were found in one sample sequenced in a study of blood T cell repertoires in COVID-19 (dated by TCRdb to the early 2020s). Libraries came from the immunoSEQ multiplex PCR assay. TCRdb carries this immuneACCESS record with in-frame sequences only. Its versions omit some clonotypes, under half of them owing to an unresolved V gene in the studies checked, with the rest unexplained. The table for this sample lists 60,000 or so clones; about nine tenths of them were counted only once. About 9.4% of the sample rests with the top ten. The sequenced sample consisted of peripheral blood. The receptors were gathered from a human donor with acute or convalescent COVID-19. The donor label of this sample is uncertain.

V usage is TRBV19 and J usage is TRBJ1-4; 8 bases agree with TRBD1. Germline V gives CDR1 LNHDA, CDR2 SQIVND (reference sequence). After removal of 3 bases from V and 7 bases from J, the junction contained 10 bases not matched to a gene. The CDR3 is 16 residues long. The CDR3 DNA is TGTGCCAGTAGTATGACAGGGGCCGGACCGCCTGAAAAACTGTTTTTT. The encoded protein is CASSMTGAGPPEKLFF.

V gene TRBV3-1 (or the pseudogene TRBV3-2) combines with J gene TRBJ1-4, with unresolved D. Germline lookup yields CDR1 LGHDT and CDR2 YNNKEL (reference sequence). This CDR3 region has 12 residues. The V end lost 5 bases, the J end lost 8 bases, and 9 bases lay between the germline ends. CDR3 DNA: TGTGCCAGCAGCTCCGTGGGCGAAAAACTGTTTTTT. It specifies CASSSVGEKLFF.

The V and J genes are TRBV9 and TRBJ2-6; possible D gene TRBD2, 6 bases. CDR3 length equals 18 residues. Trimming left V 3 bases short and J 1 base short, with 17 bases between. Germline V gene lookup returns CDR1 SGDLS and CDR2 YYNGEE. The CDR3 region is CASSGPGLPRSGANVLTF. DNA for the CDR3: TGTGCCAGCAGCGGACCGGGACTCCCGCGGTCTGGGGCCAACGTCCTGACTTTC.

The chain employs TRBV6-5 and TRBJ2-5, with 8 bases aligning to TRBD1. CDR3 length equals 15 residues. In germline, CDR1 is MNHEY, CDR2 SVGAGI. Trimming cost V 0 bases and J 2 bases; bases outside gene matches: 2. The CDR3 nucleotides read TGTGCCAGCAGTTACTCGAACAGGGGGCAAGAGACCCAGTACTTC. Translating gives CASSYSNRGQETQYF.

This sequence joins TRBV6-5 and TRBJ1-2; 7 bases match TRBD1. Trimming took 0 bases from V and 8 from J; bases not matched to a gene: 3. This CDR3 comprises 13 residues. Germline-derived CDR1 and CDR2 are MNHEY and SVGAGI. The CDR3 here is CASSYSRGHGYTF. The CDR3 DNA follows: TGTGCCAGCAGTTACTCGAGGGGGCACGGCTACACCTTC.

This chain joins TRBV28 and TRBJ1-5; 7 positions match TRBD1. The CDR3 totals 15 residues. Germline CDR1 and CDR2: MDHEN and SYDVKM. The J segment lost 3 bases and the V segment lost 3 bases, leaving 5 bases of the junction unmatched. CDR3: CASSLLGQLNQPQHF. In DNA, the CDR3 is TGTGCCAGCAGTTTGCTGGGACAGCTCAATCAGCCCCAGCATTTT.

Details on this clone: Sequence at one end of the junction differs from germline and may be a read error. The rearrangement joins TRBV15 to TRBJ2-3; TRBD2 matches at 7 bases. Germline V CDR1 and CDR2: LNHNV, YYDKDF (reference sequence). CDR3 length: 16 amino acids. CDR3 loop: CATSPGTSAPTNTQYF. The CDR3 coding sequence is TGTGCCACCAGCCCAGGCACTAGCGCTCCCACAAATACGCAGTATTTT.

The gene calls are TRBV18 and TRBJ2-3; possibly TRBD2 for D (5 bases). This CDR3 region has 15 residues. Germline V gene sequence: CDR1 KGHSH, CDR2 LQKENI. The V gene lost 2 bases and the J gene lost 2 bases, with 11 bases spanning the gap. This CDR3 reads CASSPEGSFTDTQYF. CDR3 coding DNA: TGTGCCAGCTCACCAGAGGGATCTTTCACAGATACGCAGTATTTT.

In DNA form, the CDR3 reads TGTGCCAGCAGCCGTGGACAGGGTGATGAAAAACTGTTTTTT. Translating it yields CASSRGQGDEKLFF. This chain connects TRBV7-9 to TRBJ1-4, with 8 bases fitting TRBD1. After removal of 5 bases from V and 6 bases from J, the junction contained 5 bases not matched to a gene. Germline CDR1 reads SEHNR; CDR2 reads FQNEAQ (reference sequence). This CDR3 is 14 amino acids long.